The clone carrying this T cell receptor beta chain has ten or more counts. No antigen is known for it. Germline values: CDR1 SEHNR, CDR2 FQNEAQ (reference sequence). This CDR3 contains 15 residues. V was cut by 0 bases and J by 4 bases, with 12 bases left in between. Donors were all healthy Caucasians. The data originate from a study of identical twins. Study-wide results and caveats: High-abundance cord blood beta clonotypes had fewer insertions; memory repertoires showed none.

TCRdb reanalysed the 5' RACE reads using MiXCR and keeps one entry per CDR3 protein. Here the sample spans about 250,000 distinct CDR3 sequences, approximately 8% being singletons. These records were also assigned to another study, of yellow fever vaccine responses in identical twins.

This TCR was sampled from a young woman in good health. What was sequenced was CD8+ T cells sorted from blood. The chain carries TRBV7-9 and TRBJ1-1; TRBD1 is a possible D gene (5 bases). Written as DNA, the CDR3 is TGTGCCAGCAGCTTAGCGCAGGGTGCGGGCACTGAAGCTTTCTTT. This sequence encodes CASSLAQGAGTEAFF.